The 17 T cell receptor beta chains in this list originate from one sample, sequenced in a study of memory CD4+ T cells and cytomegalovirus serostatus. The sort gate was single viable CD3+CD4+CD8-CD45RO+ cells for memory CD4+ T cells. Assay: immunoSEQ multiplex PCR; the TCRdb copy retains only in-frame clones and omits some. The sample contains 27,000 or so clones, approximately 80% of which appear only once. Sequencing was performed on memory CD4+ T cells from blood. Source of these receptors: an adult in good health and CMV-seronegative.

This chain uses TRBV27 with TRBJ1-2; D not resolved. The CDR3 spans 15 residues. Germline V lookup: CDR1 MNHEY, CDR2 SMNVEV (reference sequence). The V end lost 5 bases, the J end lost 0 bases, and 13 bases lay between the germline ends. The CDR3 nucleotides read TGTGCCAGCAGTAAGTACAGCTCCGCTAACTATGGCTACACCTTC. Its translation is CASSKYSSANYGYTF.

The CDR3 sequence is CASNHGGQGAPYEQYF. As DNA, the CDR3 is TGTGCCAGCAACCACGGGGGGCAGGGGGCGCCCTACGAGCAGTACTTC. The chain combines TRBV7-2 with TRBJ2-7; a possible D gene is TRBD1 (8 bases). Trimming removed 7 bases at V and 2 bases at J, with 21 bases between. The germline V gene has CDR1 SGHTA and CDR2 FQGNSA. The length of the CDR3 is 16 residues. Complete variable domain (other parts from reference TRBV7-2 and TRBJ2-7): GAGVSQSPSNKVTEKGKDVELRCDPISGHTALYWYRQSLGQGLEFLIYFQGNSAPDKSGLPSDRFSAERTGGSVSTLTIQRTQQEDSAVYLCASNHGGQGAPYEQYFGPGTRLTVT.

This chain links TRBV28 with TRBJ1-5; TRBD1 is a possible D gene (5 bases). The CDR3 covers 14 residues. Deletions cut 7 bases from V and 5 bases from J, with 15 bases between. The V gene's germline CDR1 is MDHEN and CDR2 SYDVKM. The DNA of the CDR3 is TGTGCCAGCATCTCGGGGGGGACCCATCAGCCCCAGCATTTT. It yields the protein CASISGGTHQPQHF.

This clone occurred a few times. The genes are TRBV6-5 and TRBJ2-1; the D call may be TRBD1 or TRBD2 (5 bases each). The germline gives CDR1 MNHEY, CDR2 SVGAGI. Trimming left V 9 bases short and J 4 bases short, with 10 bases between. The CDR3 runs 12 residues. Here the CDR3 DNA reads TGTGCCAGTCAGGGACCGTACAATGAGCAGTTCTTC. This sequence encodes CASQGPYNEQFF.

V usage is TRBV6-6 and J usage is TRBJ2-7; D gene uncertain. Germline V gives CDR1 MNHNY, CDR2 SVGAGI (reference sequence). The CDR3 has 14 amino acids. V lost 2 bases to trimming and J lost 10 bases, with 18 bases between them. The CDR3 is CASSYGTLNAQQYF. In DNA, the CDR3 is TGTGCCAGCAGTTACGGAACCCTCAATGCCCAACAGTACTTC.

This clone was seen a handful of times. This sequence joins TRBV27 and TRBJ1-1; D unresolved. Trimming stripped 2 bases from V and 9 bases from J, with 13 bases between. Germline V gives CDR1 MNHEY, CDR2 SMNVEV (reference sequence). The CDR3 has 13 amino acids. This CDR3 reads CASSLNGEPKAFF. The CDR3 coding sequence is TGTGCCAGCAGTTTAAATGGGGAGCCAAAAGCTTTCTTT.

The chain couples TRBV28 to TRBJ1-5; D not resolved. CDR1 is MDHEN and CDR2 is SYDVKM in the germline V gene. Trimming took 3 bases from V and 7 from J, leaving 13 bases between them. The CDR3 is 14 amino acids. The CDR3 region has the DNA TGTGCCAGCAGTTTTAAGCTCCGGGCCCAGCCCCAGCATTTT. Amino acids: CASSFKLRAQPQHF. Complete variable domain (other parts from reference TRBV28 and TRBJ1-5): DVKVTQSSRYLVKRTGEKVFLECVQDMDHENMFWYRQDPGLGLRLIYFSYDVKMKEKGDIPEGYSVSREKKERFSLILESASTNQTSMYLCASSFKLRAQPQHFGDGTRLSIL.

This sequence joins TRBV11-3 and TRBJ2-1; D is tentatively TRBD1 or TRBD2 (7 bases each). In germline, CDR1 is SGHNT, CDR2 YENEEA. The CDR3 is 18 residues long. The V end lost 0 bases, the J end lost 0 bases, and 15 bases lay between the germline ends. This chain's CDR3 is CASSLDQGGTNSYNEQFF. The CDR3 DNA is TGTGCCAGCAGCTTAGATCAGGGGGGGACCAACTCCTACAATGAGCAGTTCTTC.

This clone was found a few times. The CDR3, as DNA: TGTGCCAGCAGCCAAGAATGGCTAGCGGGAGGACGCACCGGGGAGCTGTTTTTT. It encodes CASSQEWLAGGRTGELFF. V gene TRBV4-2 combines with J gene TRBJ2-2, with 11 bases aligning to TRBD2. V shed 0 bases, J shed 4 bases, and the junction held 7 bases outside the gene matches. The V gene's germline CDR1 is LGHNA and CDR2 YNFKEQ. The CDR3 is made up of 18 amino acids.

The chain combines TRBV7-2 with TRBJ2-7; D is unresolved. The CDR3 sequence is 12 residues long. Deletions cut 5 bases from V and 6 bases from J, with 11 bases between. Germline lookup yields CDR1 SGHTA and CDR2 FQGNSA. This chain's CDR3 is CASSLSRVEQYF. The CDR3 coding sequence is TGTGCCAGCAGCCTTTCTAGGGTCGAGCAGTACTTC. The variable domain in full, with the rest retrieved from reference TRBV7-2 and TRBJ2-7, is GAGVSQSPSNKVTEKGKDVELRCDPISGHTALYWYRQSLGQGLEFLIYFQGNSAPDKSGLPSDRFSAERTGGSVSTLTIQRTQQEDSAVYLCASSLSRVEQYFGPGTRLTVT.

V and J are TRBV7-2 and TRBJ2-1; possibly TRBD1 for D (7 bases). The CDR3 is made up of 15 amino acids. The germline V and J ends were trimmed by 5 bases and 4 bases, with 15 bases remaining between them. In germline, CDR1 is SGHTA, CDR2 FQGNSA. CDR3 residues: CASSTSTGTYNEQFF. In DNA, the CDR3 is TGTGCCAGCAGCACATCGACAGGGACTTACAATGAGCAGTTCTTC.

The V gene is TRBV28, the J gene TRBJ1-3; no clear D gene. Germline lookup yields CDR1 MDHEN and CDR2 SYDVKM. The V gene lost 9 bases and the J gene lost 3 bases, with 6 bases spanning the gap. This CDR3 is built from 11 residues. CDR3 residues: CARLDGNTIYF. The CDR3 nucleotides read TGTGCCAGATTGGATGGAAACACCATATATTTT. The whole variable domain, filled in from reference TRBV28 and TRBJ1-3, reads DVKVTQSSRYLVKRTGEKVFLECVQDMDHENMFWYRQDPGLGLRLIYFSYDVKMKEKGDIPEGYSVSREKKERFSLILESASTNQTSMYLCARLDGNTIYFGEGSWLTVV.

The chain links TRBV28 to TRBJ2-7, with 11 bases matching TRBD2. This CDR3 has 16 residues. Germline lookup yields CDR1 MDHEN and CDR2 SYDVKM. V lost 4 bases to trimming and J lost 6 bases; unmatched junction nucleotides: 11. CDR3 nucleotides: TGTGCCAGCAGTTCACCACATAGCGGGAGGGCCGGCGAGCAGTACTTC. Amino acids: CASSSPHSGRAGEQYF.

The CDR3 region is CASSPPPEGLNEQFF. The CDR3 nucleotides are TGTGCCAGCTCACCCCCCCCGGAAGGTCTCAATGAGCAGTTCTTC. The genes are TRBV18 and TRBJ2-1; unclear D gene. V was trimmed by 3 bases and J by 6 bases, leaving 15 bases between them. CDR1 and CDR2 from the germline V gene are KGHSH and LQKENI. This CDR3 comprises 15 residues.

V gene TRBV29-1 combines with J gene TRBJ2-7, with D possibly TRBD2 on 5 matching bases. V shed 4 bases and J shed 3 bases, with 10 bases lying between them. The germline gives CDR1 SQVTM, CDR2 ANQGSEA. The CDR3 runs to 12 residues. The CDR3 sequence is CSVARGVYEQYF. CDR3 sequence (DNA): TGCAGCGTTGCTCGGGGAGTCTACGAGCAGTACTTC.

The V and J genes are TRBV11-2 and TRBJ2-2, with TRBD2 as a possible D gene (6 bases). Trimming took off 2 bases at V and 6 bases at J, with 10 bases between the two ends. The germline V gene has CDR1 SGHAT and CDR2 FQNNGV. CDR3 length equals 14 residues. The CDR3 sequence is CASSLQGGAGELFF. Written as DNA, the CDR3 is TGTGCCAGCAGCTTACAGGGAGGCGCCGGGGAGCTGTTTTTT. The whole variable domain, filled in from reference TRBV11-2 and TRBJ2-2, reads EAGVAQSPRYKIIEKRQSVAFWCNPISGHATLYWYQQILGQGPKLLIQFQNNGVVDDSQLPKDRFSAERLKGVDSTLKIQPAKLEDSAVYLCASSLQGGAGELFFGEGSRLTVL.

This clone was found once. The chain combines TRBV2 with TRBJ2-5, with TRBD2 matching over 10 bases. The last part of the DNA fits TRBJ2-7 better; the J call may be wrong. The CDR3 runs to 14 residues. CDR1 SNHLY and CDR2 FYNNEI come from the germline V gene. For the CDR3, the DNA is TGTGTTCAGCAGGGAGGGCTAGCGGGAGACGAGCAGTACTTC. This codes for CVQQGGLAGDEQYF.